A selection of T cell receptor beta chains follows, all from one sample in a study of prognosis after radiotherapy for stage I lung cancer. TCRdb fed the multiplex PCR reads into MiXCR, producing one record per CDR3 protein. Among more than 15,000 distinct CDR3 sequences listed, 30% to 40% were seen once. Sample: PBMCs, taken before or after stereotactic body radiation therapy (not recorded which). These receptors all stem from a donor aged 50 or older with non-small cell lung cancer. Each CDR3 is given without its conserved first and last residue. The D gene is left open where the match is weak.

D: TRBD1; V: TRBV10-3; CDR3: AISGPQGVNQPQH
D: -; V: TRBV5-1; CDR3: ASSPTGGNYGYT
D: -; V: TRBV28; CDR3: ASSLFPDTQY
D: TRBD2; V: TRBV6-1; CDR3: ASSILAGVQNEQF
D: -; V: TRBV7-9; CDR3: ASSSQAVNTEAL
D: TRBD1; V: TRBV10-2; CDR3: ASSEMTGDSSPLH
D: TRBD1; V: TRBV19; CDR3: ASSKRQGSSTDTQY
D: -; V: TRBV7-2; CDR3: ASRQTGEGGYEQY
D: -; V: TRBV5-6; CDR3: ASSLNRAPGFRQPQH
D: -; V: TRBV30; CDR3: AWTKYGELF
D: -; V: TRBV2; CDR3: ASSRELELGGYT
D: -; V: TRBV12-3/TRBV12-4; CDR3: ASSLTLGNTEAF
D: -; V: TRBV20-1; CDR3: SAVSSCRMYEQF
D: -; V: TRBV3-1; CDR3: ASSHPGVNTEAF
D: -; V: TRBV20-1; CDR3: SARDRKRDQPQH
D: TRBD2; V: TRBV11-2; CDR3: ASSPRLAGRETQY
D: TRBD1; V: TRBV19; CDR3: ASTLAGTGLLGGELF
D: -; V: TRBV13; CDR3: ASSLDLGQPQH
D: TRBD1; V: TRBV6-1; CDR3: ASSEPPDRGTYEQY
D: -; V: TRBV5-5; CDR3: ASSLAWGNTEAF